This passage covers 10 T cell receptor beta chains from one sample sequenced in a study of blood T cells in healthy people across ages. It was with a sample-barcoded 5' primer and a J-beta primer mix that a second PCR of roughly 6 to 12 cycles was run. A single record per CDR3 protein comes from TCRdb applying MiXCR to the 5' RACE reads. The repertoire holds some 1.8 million distinct CDR3 sequences, with approximately 40% as singletons. The specimen was blood. The receptor source for this set is a human donor in good health.

This clonotype was recorded at least ten times. The V call is TRBV7-3, the J call TRBJ2-7, with 11 bases identical to TRBD1. The germline V gene encodes CDR1 SGHTA and CDR2 FQGTGA. Trimming at V came to 0 bases and at J to 3 bases, leaving 1 base not matched to a gene. The CDR3 loop spans 15 amino acids. DNA for the CDR3: TGTGCCAGCAGCTTAACCGGGACAGGGGGCTACGAGCAGTACTTC. Translated: CASSLTGTGGYEQYF.

V gene TRBV5-5 combines with J gene TRBJ1-6; D is unresolved. Germline CDR1 is SGHKS and CDR2 is YYEKEE (reference sequence). Trimming pared 3 bases from V and 12 bases from J, leaving 16 bases between. The CDR3 contains 14 residues. This CDR3 is CASSYDMVFEPLHF. Written as DNA, the CDR3 is TGTGCCAGCAGCTACGACATGGTGTTTGAACCCCTCCACTTT. Combining the CDR3 with reference TRBV5-5 and TRBJ1-6 gives the whole variable domain DAGVTQSPTHLIKTRGQQVTLRCSPISGHKSVSWYQQVLGQGPQFIFQYYEKEERGRGNFPDRFSARQFPNYSSELNVNALLLGDSALYLCASSYDMVFEPLHFGNGTRLTVT.

This chain connects TRBV12-3 or TRBV12-4 to TRBJ2-1; TRBD1 matches 9 bases. The CDR3 consists of 15 residues. The trim removed 7 bases at V and 4 bases at J, leaving 8 bases unmatched. The CDR3 DNA follows: TGTGCCAGCAACCCTGGGACAGGGCGATACAATGAGCAGTTCTTC. It specifies CASNPGTGRYNEQFF.

This chain joins TRBV7-6 and TRBJ2-3; TRBD1 might be the D (6 bases). Germline lookup yields CDR1 SGHVS and CDR2 FNYEAQ. There are 15 residues in the CDR3. V was shortened by 4 bases and J by 0 bases, with 11 bases between the two germline ends. The CDR3: CASSSYTGSTDTQYF. The CDR3 region has the DNA TGTGCCAGCAGCTCGTATACAGGGAGCACAGATACGCAGTATTTT.

The table lists this clonotype with a count of one. The rearrangement joins TRBV6-5 to TRBJ2-2, with D uncertain. This CDR3 comprises 16 residues. Germline V gene data show CDR1 as MNHEY and CDR2 as SVGAGI. Trimming left V 0 bases short and J 2 bases short, with 10 bases between. The DNA for the CDR3 is TGTGCCAGCAGTTACTCGACGGGCGTAAACACCGGGGAGCTGTTTTTT. It yields the protein CASSYSTGVNTGELFF.

The V and J genes are TRBV28 and TRBJ1-2; 7 nucleotides align to TRBD1. The J segment lost 2 bases and the V segment lost 6 bases, leaving 6 bases of the junction unmatched. The CDR3 covers 14 residues. The germline CDR1 and CDR2 sequences are MDHEN and SYDVKM. The CDR3 bases are TGTGCCAGCAGGACGGGACAGATCAACTATGGCTACACCTTC. It specifies CASRTGQINYGYTF.

As DNA, the CDR3 is TGTGCCAGCAGCATACGCCGACGGGCTGGCGGCTACACCTTC. Its protein product is CASSIRRRAGGYTF. The V and J genes are TRBV7-2 and TRBJ1-2; D call uncertain. Germline-derived CDR1 and CDR2 are SGHTA and FQGNSA. Trimming took off 5 bases at V and 8 bases at J, with 18 bases between the two ends. The CDR3 loop spans 14 amino acids.

V is TRBV5-1 and J is TRBJ2-7; 11 bases line up with TRBD1. Germline V lookup: CDR1 SGHRS, CDR2 YFSETQ. This CDR3 is built from 15 residues. Unmatched junction bases numbered 7, after V lost 3 bases and J lost 5 bases. The CDR3 DNA reads TGCGCCAGCAGCTCCGGGACAGGGGGTAACGACGAGCAGTACTTC. It yields the protein CASSSGTGGNDEQYF.

The chain is built from TRBV20-1 and TRBJ2-5; D is uncertain. The CDR3 is 15 residues long. Looked up from germline, CDR1 is DFQATT and CDR2 is SNEGSKA (reference sequence). V lost 2 bases and J 2 bases, leaving 15 bases between the germline ends. CDR3 DNA: TGCAGTGCTAGACACAGCCTGACGGCTCAAGAGACCCAGTACTTC. The encoded protein is CSARHSLTAQETQYF.

This clonotype was counted only a few times. A read error may produce the germline difference seen at one junction end. The chain joins TRBV7-2 to TRBJ2-1, with TRBD1 matching 7 bases. There are 13 residues in the CDR3. From germline, CDR1 is SGHTA and CDR2 FQGNSA. In nucleotides, the CDR3 is TGTGCCAGCAGCGCCGACACAGGGGCTGAGCGGTTCTTC. This codes for CASSADTGAERFF.